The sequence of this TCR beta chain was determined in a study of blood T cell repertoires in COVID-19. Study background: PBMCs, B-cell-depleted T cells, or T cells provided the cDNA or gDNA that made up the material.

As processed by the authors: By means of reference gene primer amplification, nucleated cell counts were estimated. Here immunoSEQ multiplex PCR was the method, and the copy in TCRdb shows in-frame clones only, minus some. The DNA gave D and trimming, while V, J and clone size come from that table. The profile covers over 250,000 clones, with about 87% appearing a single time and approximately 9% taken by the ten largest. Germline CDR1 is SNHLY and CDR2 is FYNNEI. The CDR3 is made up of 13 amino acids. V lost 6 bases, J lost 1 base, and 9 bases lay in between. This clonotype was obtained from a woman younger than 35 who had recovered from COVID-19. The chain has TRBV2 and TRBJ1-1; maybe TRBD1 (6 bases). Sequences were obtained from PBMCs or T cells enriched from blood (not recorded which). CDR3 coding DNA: TGTGCCAGCAGATCACAGGGGAACACTGAAGCTTTCTTT. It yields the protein CASRSQGNTEAFF.